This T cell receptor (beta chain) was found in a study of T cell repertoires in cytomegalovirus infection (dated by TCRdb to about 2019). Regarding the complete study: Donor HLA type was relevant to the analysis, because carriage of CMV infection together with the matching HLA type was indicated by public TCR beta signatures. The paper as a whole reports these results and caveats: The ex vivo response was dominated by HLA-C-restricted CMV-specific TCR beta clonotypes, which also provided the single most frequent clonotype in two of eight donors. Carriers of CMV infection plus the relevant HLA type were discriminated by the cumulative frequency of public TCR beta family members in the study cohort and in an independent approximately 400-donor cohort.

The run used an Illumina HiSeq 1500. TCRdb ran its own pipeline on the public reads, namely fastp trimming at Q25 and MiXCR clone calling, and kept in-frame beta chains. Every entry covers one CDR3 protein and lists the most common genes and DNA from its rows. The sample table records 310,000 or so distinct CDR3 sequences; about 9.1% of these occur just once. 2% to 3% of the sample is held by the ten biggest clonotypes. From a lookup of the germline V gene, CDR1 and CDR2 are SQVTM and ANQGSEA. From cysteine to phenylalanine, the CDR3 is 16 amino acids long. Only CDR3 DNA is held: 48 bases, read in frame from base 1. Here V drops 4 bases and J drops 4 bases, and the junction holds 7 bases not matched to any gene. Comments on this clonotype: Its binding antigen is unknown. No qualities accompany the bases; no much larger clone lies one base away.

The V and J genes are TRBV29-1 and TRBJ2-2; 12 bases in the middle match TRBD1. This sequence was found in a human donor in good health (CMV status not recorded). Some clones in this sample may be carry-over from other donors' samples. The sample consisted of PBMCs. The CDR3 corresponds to CSVGDRGRPGTGELFF. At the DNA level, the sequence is TGCAGCGTTGGGGACAGGGGGCGCCCGGGCACCGGGGAGCTGTTTTTT.